This T cell receptor beta chain stems from a study of OX40 agonist ivuxolimab in advanced cancers. Study in general: Prior anti-PD-1, anti-PD-L1 or anti-CTLA-4 therapy was allowed; approximately 41% had some.

CDR1 is MNHEY, CDR2 SVGAGI, per germline. Deletions cut 2 bases from V and 5 bases from J, with 10 bases between. There are 13 residues in the CDR3. TCRdb's copy holds only in-frame clones and misses some; the assay was immunoSEQ multiplex PCR. The sample lists roughly 60,000 clones, about nine tenths occurring once. People who had autoimmune disease history or systemic immunosuppression were excluded. The genes are TRBV6-5 and TRBJ2-7; a possible D gene is TRBD2 (7 bases). This material consisted of CD4+ or CD8+ T cells sorted from blood, taken in a trial of the OX40 agonist ivuxolimab. The receptor comes from an adult with an advanced solid tumor such as melanoma, head and neck, liver or kidney cancer. The CDR3 coding sequence is TGTGCCAGCAGTTACGAGGGGGGGGACGAGCAGTACTTC. This translates into CASSYEGGDEQYF.